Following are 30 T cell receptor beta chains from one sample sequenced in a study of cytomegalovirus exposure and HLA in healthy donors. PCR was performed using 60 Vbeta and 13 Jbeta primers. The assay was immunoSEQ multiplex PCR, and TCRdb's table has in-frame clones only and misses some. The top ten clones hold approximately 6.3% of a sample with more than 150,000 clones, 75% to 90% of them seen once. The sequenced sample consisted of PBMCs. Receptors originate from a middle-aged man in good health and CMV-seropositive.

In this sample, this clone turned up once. This CDR3 reads CASSPSNSNQPQHF. DNA of the CDR3: TGTGCCAGCTCACCGAGTAATAGCAATCAGCCCCAGCATTTT. This chain uses TRBV18 with TRBJ1-5, with no clear D. Trimming removed 3 bases from V and 0 bases from J, with 6 bases in between. The germline V gene has CDR1 KGHSH and CDR2 LQKENI. This CDR3 has 14 residues.

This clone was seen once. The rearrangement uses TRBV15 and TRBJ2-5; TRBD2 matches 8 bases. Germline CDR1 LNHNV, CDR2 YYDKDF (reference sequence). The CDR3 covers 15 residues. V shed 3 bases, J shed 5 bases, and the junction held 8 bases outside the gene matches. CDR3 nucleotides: TGTGCCACCAGCAGGCCCGGGACTAGTAGGGAGACCCAGTACTTC. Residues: CATSRPGTSRETQYF.

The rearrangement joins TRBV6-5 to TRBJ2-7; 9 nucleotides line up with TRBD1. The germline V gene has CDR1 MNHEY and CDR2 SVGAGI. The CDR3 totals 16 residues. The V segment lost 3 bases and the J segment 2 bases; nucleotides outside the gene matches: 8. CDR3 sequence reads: CASSYLETGGTYEQYF. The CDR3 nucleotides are TGTGCCAGCAGTTATTTAGAGACAGGGGGAACCTACGAGCAGTACTTC.

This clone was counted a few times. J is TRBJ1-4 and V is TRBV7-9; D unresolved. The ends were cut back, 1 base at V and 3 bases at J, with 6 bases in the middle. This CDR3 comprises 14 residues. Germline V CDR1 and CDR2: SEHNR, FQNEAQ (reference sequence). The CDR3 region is CASSLGSANEKLFF. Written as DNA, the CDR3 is TGTGCCAGCAGCTTAGGGTCAGCTAATGAAAAACTGTTTTTT.

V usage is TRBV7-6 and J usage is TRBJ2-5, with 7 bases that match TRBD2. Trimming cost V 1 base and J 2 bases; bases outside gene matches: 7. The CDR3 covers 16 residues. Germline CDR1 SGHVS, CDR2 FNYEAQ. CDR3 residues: CASSLGSGGGQETQYF. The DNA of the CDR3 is TGTGCCAGCAGCTTAGGATCGGGGGGTGGGCAAGAGACCCAGTACTTC.

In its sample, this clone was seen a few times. CDR3 nucleotide sequence: TGTGCCAGCAGTGTTTCTCCGGGGGTTGAAGAGACCCAGTACTTC. Amino acid sequence: CASSVSPGVEETQYF. The chain recombines TRBV6-1 with TRBJ2-5, with D maybe TRBD2 (6 bases). Trimming took 4 bases from V and 3 from J, leaving 15 bases between them. The V gene's germline CDR1 is MNHNS and CDR2 SASEGT. The CDR3 totals 15 residues.

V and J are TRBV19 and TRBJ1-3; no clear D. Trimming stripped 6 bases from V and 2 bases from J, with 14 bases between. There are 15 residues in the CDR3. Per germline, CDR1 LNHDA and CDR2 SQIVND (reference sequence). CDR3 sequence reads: CASSFSGVPGNTIYF. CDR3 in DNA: TGTGCCAGTAGCTTTAGCGGGGTGCCTGGAAACACCATATATTTT.

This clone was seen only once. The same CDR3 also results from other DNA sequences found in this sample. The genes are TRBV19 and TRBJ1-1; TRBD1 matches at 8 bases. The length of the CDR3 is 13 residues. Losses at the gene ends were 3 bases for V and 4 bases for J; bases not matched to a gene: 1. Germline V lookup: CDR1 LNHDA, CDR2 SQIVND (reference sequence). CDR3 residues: CASSITGGTEAFF. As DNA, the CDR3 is TGTGCCAGTAGTATTACAGGGGGCACTGAAGCTTTCTTT.

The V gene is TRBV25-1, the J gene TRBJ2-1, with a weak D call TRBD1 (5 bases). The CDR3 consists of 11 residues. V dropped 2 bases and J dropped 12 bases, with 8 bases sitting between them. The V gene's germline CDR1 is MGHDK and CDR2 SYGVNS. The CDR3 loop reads CASSEGHGQFF. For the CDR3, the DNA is TGTGCCAGCAGTGAAGGACACGGGCAGTTCTTC. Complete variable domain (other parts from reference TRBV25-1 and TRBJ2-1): EADIYQTPRYLVIGTGKKITLECSQTMGHDKMYWYQQDPGMELHLIHYSYGVNSTEKGDLSSESTVSRIRTEHFPLTLESARPSHTSQYLCASSEGHGQFFGPGTRLTVL.

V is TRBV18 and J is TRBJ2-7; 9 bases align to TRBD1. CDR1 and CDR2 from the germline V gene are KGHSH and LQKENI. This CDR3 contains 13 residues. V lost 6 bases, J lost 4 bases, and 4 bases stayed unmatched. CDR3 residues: CASSLGQGYEQYF. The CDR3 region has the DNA TGTGCCAGCTCCTTGGGACAGGGTTACGAGCAGTACTTC.

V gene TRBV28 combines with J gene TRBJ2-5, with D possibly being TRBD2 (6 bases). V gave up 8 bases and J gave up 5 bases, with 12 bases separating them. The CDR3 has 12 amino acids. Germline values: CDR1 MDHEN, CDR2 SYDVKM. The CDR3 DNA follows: TGTGCCAGCGCTAGGGAGGTGGAGACCCAGTACTTC. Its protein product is CASAREVETQYF.

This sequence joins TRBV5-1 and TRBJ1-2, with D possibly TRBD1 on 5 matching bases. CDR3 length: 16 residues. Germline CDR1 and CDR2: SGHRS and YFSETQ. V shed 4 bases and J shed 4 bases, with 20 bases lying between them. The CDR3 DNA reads TGCGCCAGCAGCCCTTACCCAGGGCAGGAAGGCTATGGCTACACCTTC. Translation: CASSPYPGQEGYGYTF.

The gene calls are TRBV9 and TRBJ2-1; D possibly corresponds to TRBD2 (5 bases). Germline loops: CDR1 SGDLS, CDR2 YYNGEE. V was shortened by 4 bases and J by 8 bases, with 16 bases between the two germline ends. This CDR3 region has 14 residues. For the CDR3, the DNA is TGTGCCAGCAGCCCCGAGGGCCCAAGGTATGAGCAGTTCTTC. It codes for CASSPEGPRYEQFF. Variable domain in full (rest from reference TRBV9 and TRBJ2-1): DSGVTQTPKHLITATGQRVTLRCSPRSGDLSVYWYQQSLDQGLQFLIQYYNGEERAKGNILERFSAQQFPDLHSELNLSSLELGDSALYFCASSPEGPRYEQFFGPGTRLTVL.

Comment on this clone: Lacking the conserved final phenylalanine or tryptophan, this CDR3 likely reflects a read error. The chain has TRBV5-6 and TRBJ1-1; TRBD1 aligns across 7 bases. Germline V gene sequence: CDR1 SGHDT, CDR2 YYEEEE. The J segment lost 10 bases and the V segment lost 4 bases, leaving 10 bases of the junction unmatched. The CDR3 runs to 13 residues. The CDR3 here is CASSRGTALGAFL. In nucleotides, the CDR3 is TGTGCCAGCAGCCGAGGGACAGCGCTTGGAGCTTTCCTT.

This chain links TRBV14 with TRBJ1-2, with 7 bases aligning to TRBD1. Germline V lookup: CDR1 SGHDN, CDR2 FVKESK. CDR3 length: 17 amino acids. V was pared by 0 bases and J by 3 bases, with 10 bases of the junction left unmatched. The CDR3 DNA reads TGTGCCAGCAGCCAAGATCCAGGGGGGAAGTCGGACTATGGCTACACCTTC. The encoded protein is CASSQDPGGKSDYGYTF.

As DNA, the CDR3 is TGCGCCAGTGCATCGGGGCTTAGCGGCAGCACAGATACGCAGTATTTT. Translation gives CASASGLSGSTDTQYF. V usage is TRBV4-3 and J usage is TRBJ2-3, with D possibly TRBD2 on 6 matching bases. The germline gives CDR1 LGHNA, CDR2 YSLEER. CDR3 length: 16 amino acids. V gave up 9 bases and J gave up 0 bases, with 19 bases separating them.

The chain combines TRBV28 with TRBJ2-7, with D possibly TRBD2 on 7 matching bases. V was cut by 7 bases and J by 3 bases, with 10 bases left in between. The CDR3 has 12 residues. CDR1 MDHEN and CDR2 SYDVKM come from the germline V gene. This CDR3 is CASTGEGYEQYF. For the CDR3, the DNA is TGTGCCAGCACAGGGGAGGGCTACGAGCAGTACTTC.

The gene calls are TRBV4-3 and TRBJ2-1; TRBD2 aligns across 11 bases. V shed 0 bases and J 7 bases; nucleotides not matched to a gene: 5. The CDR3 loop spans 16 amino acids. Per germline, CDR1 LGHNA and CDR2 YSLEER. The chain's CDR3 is CASSQDPLAGGNEQFF. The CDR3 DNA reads TGCGCCAGCAGCCAAGATCCCCTAGCGGGGGGAAATGAGCAGTTCTTC.

DNA for the CDR3: TGTGCCAGCAGTTTAACAGTCGCTAGCAATCAGCCCCAGCATTTT. The encoded protein is CASSLTVASNQPQHF. The chain carries TRBV28 and TRBJ1-5; D gene unclear. CDR3 length: 15 amino acids. Between the trimmed V and J ends, which lost 2 bases and 0 bases, there was a span of 8 bases. CDR1 MDHEN and CDR2 SYDVKM come from the germline V gene.

The CDR3 protein is CATSPFGAGGSYNEQFF. Written as DNA, the CDR3 is TGTGCCACCAGCCCGTTTGGGGCGGGGGGCTCCTACAATGAGCAGTTCTTC. The chain links TRBV15 to TRBJ2-1, with TRBD2 matching 8 bases. Losses at the gene ends were 5 bases for V and 0 bases for J; bases not matched to a gene: 9. This CDR3 contains 17 residues. Germline CDR1 is LNHNV and CDR2 is YYDKDF (reference sequence).

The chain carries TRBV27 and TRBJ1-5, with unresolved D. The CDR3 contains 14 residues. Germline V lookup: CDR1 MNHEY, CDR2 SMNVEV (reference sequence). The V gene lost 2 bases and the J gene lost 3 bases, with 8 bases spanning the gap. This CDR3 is CASSLKVANQPQHF. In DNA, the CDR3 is TGTGCCAGCAGTTTAAAAGTGGCCAATCAGCCCCAGCATTTT.

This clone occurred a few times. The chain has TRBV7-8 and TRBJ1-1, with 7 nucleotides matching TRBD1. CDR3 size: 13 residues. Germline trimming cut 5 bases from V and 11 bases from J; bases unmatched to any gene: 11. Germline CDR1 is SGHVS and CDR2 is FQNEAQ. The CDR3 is CASSQNLQGRAFF. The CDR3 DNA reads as TGTGCCAGCAGCCAAAATTTACAGGGGAGGGCTTTCTTT.

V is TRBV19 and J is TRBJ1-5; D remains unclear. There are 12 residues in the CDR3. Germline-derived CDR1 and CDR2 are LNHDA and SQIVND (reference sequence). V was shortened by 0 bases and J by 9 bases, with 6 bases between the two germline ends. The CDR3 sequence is CASSIDRGPQHF. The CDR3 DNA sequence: TGTGCCAGTAGTATAGATCGGGGGCCCCAGCATTTT.

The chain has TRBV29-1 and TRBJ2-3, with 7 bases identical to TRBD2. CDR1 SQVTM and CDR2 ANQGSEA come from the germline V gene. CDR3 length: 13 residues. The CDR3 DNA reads TGCACCCTGGGGGGGAAGGAAACAGATACGCAGTATTTT. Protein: CTLGGKETDTQYF.

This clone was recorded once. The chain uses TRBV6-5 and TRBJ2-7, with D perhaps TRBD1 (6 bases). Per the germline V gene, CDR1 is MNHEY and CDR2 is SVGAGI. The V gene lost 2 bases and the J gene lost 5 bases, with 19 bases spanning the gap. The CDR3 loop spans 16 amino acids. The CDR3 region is CASSYPRAGVPHEQYF. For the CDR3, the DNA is TGTGCCAGCAGTTACCCCCGCGCAGGGGTCCCCCACGAGCAGTACTTC.

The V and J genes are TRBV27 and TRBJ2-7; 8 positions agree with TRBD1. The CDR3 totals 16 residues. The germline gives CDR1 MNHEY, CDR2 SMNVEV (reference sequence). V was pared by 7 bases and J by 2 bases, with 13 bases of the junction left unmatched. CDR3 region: CASTQLDRGPTYEQYF. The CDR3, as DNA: TGTGCCAGCACCCAACTCGACAGGGGTCCAACCTACGAGCAGTACTTC.

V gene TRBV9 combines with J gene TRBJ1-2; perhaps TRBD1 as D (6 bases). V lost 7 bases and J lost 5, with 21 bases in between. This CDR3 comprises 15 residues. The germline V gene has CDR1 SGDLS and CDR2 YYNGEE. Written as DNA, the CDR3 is TGTGCCAGCGGCACCATTCGTGGACAGTCGTATGGCTACACCTTC. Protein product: CASGTIRGQSYGYTF.

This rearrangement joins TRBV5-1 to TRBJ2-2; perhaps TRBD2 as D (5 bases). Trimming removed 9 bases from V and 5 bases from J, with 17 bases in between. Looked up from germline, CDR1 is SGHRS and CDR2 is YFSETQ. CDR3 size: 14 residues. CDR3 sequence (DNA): TGCGCCACCAAGTCATCTAGCTGGACCGGGGAGCTGTTTTTT. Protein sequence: CATKSSSWTGELFF.

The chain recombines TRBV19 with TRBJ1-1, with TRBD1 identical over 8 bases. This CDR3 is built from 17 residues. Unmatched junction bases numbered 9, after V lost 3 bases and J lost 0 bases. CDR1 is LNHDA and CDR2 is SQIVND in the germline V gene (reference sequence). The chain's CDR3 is CASSIPQGAVMNTEAFF. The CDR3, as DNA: TGTGCCAGTAGTATCCCCCAGGGGGCTGTGATGAACACTGAAGCTTTCTTT.

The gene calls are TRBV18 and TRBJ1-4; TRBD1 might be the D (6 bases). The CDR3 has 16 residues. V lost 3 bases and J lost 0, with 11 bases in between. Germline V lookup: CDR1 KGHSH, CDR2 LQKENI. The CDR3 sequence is CASSPSGVATNEKLFF. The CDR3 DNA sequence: TGTGCCAGCTCACCCTCAGGGGTCGCAACTAATGAAAAACTGTTTTTT.